Here is one TCR beta chain with its context. At the DNA level, this CDR3 is encoded by other sequences in the same sample as well. This entry comes from a study of blood T cell repertoires in COVID-19. Background on the study: The study drew acute and convalescent COVID-19 samples from the United States, Italy and Spain. PBMCs, B-cell-depleted T cells, or T cells provided the cDNA or gDNA that made up the material.

CDR3 length: 13 residues. V lost 1 base and J 4 bases, leaving 5 bases between the germline ends. Per germline, CDR1 LGHDT and CDR2 YNNKEL (reference sequence). The repertoire was sequenced with immunoSEQ multiplex PCR; TCRdb's copy has only in-frame clones and lacks some. The sample gives roughly 300,000 clones, about 88% of which show up once; approximately 0.93% is in the top ten. Membership in each cohort depended on participant-reported clinical history. Sequencing was performed on PBMCs or T cells enriched from blood (not recorded which). The receptor was derived from a woman aged 25 to 39 who had recovered from COVID-19. The gene calls are TRBV3-1 (or the pseudogene TRBV3-2) and TRBJ1-3; D is unclear. CDR3 sequence (DNA): TGTGCCAGCAGCCAAGTCCAGGGAAACACCATATATTTT. Encoded protein: CASSQVQGNTIYF.